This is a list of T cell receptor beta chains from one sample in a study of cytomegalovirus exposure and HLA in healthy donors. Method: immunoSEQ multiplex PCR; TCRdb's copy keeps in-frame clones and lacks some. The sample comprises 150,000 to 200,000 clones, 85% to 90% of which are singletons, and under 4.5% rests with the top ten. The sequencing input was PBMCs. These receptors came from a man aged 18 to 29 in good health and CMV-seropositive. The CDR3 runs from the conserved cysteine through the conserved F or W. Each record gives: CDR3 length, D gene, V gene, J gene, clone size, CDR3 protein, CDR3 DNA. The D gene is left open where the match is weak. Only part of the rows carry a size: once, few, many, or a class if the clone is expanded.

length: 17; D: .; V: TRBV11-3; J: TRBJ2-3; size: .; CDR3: CASSLEAPGGGTDTQYF; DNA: TGTGCCAGCAGCTTAGAGGCCCCCGGAGGGGGCACAGATACGCAGTATTTT
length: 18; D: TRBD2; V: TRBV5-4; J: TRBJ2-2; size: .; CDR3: CASSLGLAGPGLAGELFF; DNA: TGTGCCAGCAGCTTGGGGCTAGCGGGACCGGGTCTGGCCGGGGAGCTGTTTTTT
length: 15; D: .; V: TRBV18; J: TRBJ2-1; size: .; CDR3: CASSPPSSVFNEQFF; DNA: TGTGCCAGCTCACCACCGAGTAGCGTTTTCAATGAGCAGTTCTTC
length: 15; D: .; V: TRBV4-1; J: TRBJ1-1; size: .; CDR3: CASSQLQWGNPEAFF; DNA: TGCGCCAGCAGCCAGTTACAGTGGGGCAACCCTGAAGCTTTCTTT
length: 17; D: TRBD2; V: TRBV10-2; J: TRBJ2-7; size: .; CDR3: CASSVFLAGASAYEQYF; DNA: TGCGCCAGCAGTGTGTTTCTAGCGGGAGCGTCAGCCTACGAGCAGTACTTC
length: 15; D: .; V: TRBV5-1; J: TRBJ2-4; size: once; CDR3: CASSLGPGVQNIQYF; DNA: TGCGCCAGCAGCTTGGGGCCAGGGGTGCAAAACATTCAGTACTTC
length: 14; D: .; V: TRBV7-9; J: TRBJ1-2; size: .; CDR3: CASSLGGTRMGYTF; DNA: TGTGCCAGCAGCTTGGGGGGTACCAGGATGGGCTACACCTTC
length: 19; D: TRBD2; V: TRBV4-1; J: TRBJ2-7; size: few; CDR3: CASSQGVLRREGRNDEQYF; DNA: TGCGCCAGCAGCCAAGGTGTTCTTCGGCGGGAGGGCCGAAACGACGAGCAGTACTTC
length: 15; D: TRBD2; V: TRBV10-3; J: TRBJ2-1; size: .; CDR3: CAISAGTITYNEQFF; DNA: TGTGCCATCAGCGCCGGGACTATAACCTACAATGAGCAGTTCTTC
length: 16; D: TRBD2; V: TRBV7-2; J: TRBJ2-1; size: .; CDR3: CASRVLRTSGNNEQFF; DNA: TGTGCCAGCAGGGTCCTCCGGACTAGCGGTAACAATGAGCAGTTCTTC
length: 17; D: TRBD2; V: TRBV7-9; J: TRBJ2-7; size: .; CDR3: CASSSEGLAATRFEQYF; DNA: TGTGCCAGCAGCTCAGAAGGACTAGCGGCGACGAGGTTCGAGCAGTACTTC
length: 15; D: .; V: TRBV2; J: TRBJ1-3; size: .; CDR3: CASSGSGGLGNTIYF; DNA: TGTGCCAGCAGTGGATCCGGGGGGCTCGGAAACACCATATATTTT
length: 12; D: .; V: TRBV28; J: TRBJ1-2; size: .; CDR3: CASSIQSYGYTF; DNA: TGTGCCAGCAGTATACAGAGTTATGGCTACACCTTC
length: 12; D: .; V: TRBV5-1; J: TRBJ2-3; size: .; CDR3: CASSLVSDTQYF; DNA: TGCGCCAGCAGCTTGGTTTCGGATACGCAGTATTTT
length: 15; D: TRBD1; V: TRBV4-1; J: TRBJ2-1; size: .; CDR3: CASSLRTGSINEQFF; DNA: TGCGCCAGCAGCCTACGGACAGGGTCGATCAATGAGCAGTTCTTC
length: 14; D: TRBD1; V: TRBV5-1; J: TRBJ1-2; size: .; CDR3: CASSGDSSTPGYTF; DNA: TGCGCCAGCAGCGGGGACAGTTCCACACCAGGCTACACCTTC
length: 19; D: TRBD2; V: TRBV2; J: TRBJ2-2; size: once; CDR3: CAMQGVRIAGSLNTGELFF; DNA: TGTGCCATGCAGGGAGTGCGAATAGCGGGATCTCTGAACACCGGGGAGCTGTTTTTT
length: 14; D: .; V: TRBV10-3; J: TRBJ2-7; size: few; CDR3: CAIADYPVSYEQYF; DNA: TGTGCCATCGCAGACTACCCAGTCTCCTACGAGCAGTACTTC
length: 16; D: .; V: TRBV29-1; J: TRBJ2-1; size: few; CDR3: CSVKGSSGQLYNEQFF; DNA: TGCAGCGTCAAGGGTTCTTCCGGACAGCTCTACAATGAGCAGTTCTTC
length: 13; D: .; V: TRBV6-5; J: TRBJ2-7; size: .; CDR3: CASSYSAGYEQYF; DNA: TGTGCCAGCAGTTACTCGGCAGGCTACGAGCAGTACTTC
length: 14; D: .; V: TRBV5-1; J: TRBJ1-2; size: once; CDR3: CASSLGMTGNGYTF; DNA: TGCGCCAGCAGCTTGGGGATGACAGGAAATGGCTACACCTTC
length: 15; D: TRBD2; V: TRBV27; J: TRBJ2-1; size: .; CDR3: CASFPAVAGGNEQFF; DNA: TGTGCCAGCTTCCCCGCGGTAGCGGGAGGCAATGAGCAGTTCTTC
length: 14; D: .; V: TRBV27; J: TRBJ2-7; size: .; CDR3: CASSKWEREGEQYF; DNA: TGTGCCAGCAGTAAGTGGGAGCGAGAGGGAGAGCAGTACTTC
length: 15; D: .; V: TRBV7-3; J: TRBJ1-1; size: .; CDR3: CASSLTNDGGAEAFF; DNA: TGTGCCAGCAGCTTAACGAACGACGGCGGGGCTGAAGCTTTCTTT
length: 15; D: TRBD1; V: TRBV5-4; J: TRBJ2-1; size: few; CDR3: CASGEDRGNYNEQFF; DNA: TGTGCCAGCGGGGAGGACAGGGGGAATTACAATGAGCAGTTCTTC
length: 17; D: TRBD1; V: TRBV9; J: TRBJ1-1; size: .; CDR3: CASSAWGRGLMNTEAFF; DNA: TGTGCCAGCAGCGCTTGGGGCAGGGGGTTAATGAACACTGAAGCTTTCTTT
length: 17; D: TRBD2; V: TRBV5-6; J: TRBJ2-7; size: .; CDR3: CASSSYTLAGGFYEQYF; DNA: TGTGCCAGCAGCTCTTACACCCTAGCGGGAGGGTTCTACGAGCAGTACTTC
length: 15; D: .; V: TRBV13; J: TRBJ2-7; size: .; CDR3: CASSLGGLDPYEQYF; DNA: TGTGCCAGCAGCTTAGGAGGACTGGACCCATACGAGCAGTACTTC
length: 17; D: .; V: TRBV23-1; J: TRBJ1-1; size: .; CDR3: CASSQLSRGANNTEAFF; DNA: TGCGCCAGCAGTCAATTGTCTCGGGGGGCAAATAACACTGAAGCTTTCTTT
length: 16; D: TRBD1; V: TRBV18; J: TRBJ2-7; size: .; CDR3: CASSKVQGAITYEQYF; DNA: TGTGCCAGCTCAAAGGTACAGGGGGCGATTACCTACGAGCAGTACTTC
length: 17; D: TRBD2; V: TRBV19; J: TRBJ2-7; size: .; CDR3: CASRMQSGTSGRGEQYF; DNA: TGTGCCAGTAGAATGCAATCCGGGACTAGCGGGAGAGGCGAGCAGTACTTC
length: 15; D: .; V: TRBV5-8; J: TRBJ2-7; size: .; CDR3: CASSLAVAPRHEQYF; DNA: TGTGCCAGCAGCTTGGCAGTAGCTCCCCGCCACGAGCAGTACTTC
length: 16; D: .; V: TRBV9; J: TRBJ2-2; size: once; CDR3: CASSVGGGGVSGELFF; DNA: TGTGCCAGCAGCGTAGGTGGAGGGGGCGTGTCCGGGGAGCTGTTTTTT
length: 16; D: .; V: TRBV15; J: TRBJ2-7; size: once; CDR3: CATSGKYREGSYEQYF; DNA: TGTGCCACCAGCGGTAAATACAGGGAAGGTTCCTACGAGCAGTACTTC
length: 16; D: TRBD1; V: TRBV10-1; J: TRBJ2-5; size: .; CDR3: CASSPGQGKGKETQYF; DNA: TGCGCCAGCAGTCCTGGACAGGGAAAGGGTAAAGAGACCCAGTACTTC
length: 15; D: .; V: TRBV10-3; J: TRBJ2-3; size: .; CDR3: CAISESRAATDTQYF; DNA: TGTGCCATCAGTGAGTCGAGGGCGGCTACAGATACGCAGTATTTT
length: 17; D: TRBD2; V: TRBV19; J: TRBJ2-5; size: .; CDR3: CASSLGLAGVGQETQYF; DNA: TGTGCCAGTAGTCTCGGACTAGCGGGAGTGGGCCAAGAGACCCAGTACTTC
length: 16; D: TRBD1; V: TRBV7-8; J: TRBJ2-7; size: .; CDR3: CASSSSRDRGAYEQYF; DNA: TGTGCCAGCAGCTCTAGCCGGGACAGGGGGGCCTACGAGCAGTACTTC
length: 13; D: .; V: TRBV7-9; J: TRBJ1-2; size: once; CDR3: CASSSLSDYGYTF; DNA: TGTGCCAGCAGCTCATTATCGGACTATGGCTACACCTTC
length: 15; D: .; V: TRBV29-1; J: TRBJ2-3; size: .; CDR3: CSVEGLLNWLDTQYF; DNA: TGCAGCGTTGAAGGCCTACTAAACTGGCTAGATACGCAGTATTTT
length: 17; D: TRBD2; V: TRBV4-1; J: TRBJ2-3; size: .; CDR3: CASSQTGTSGRGDTQYF; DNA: TGCGCCAGCAGCCAGACCGGGACTAGCGGGAGAGGAGATACGCAGTATTTT
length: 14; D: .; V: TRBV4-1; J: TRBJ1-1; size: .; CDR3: CASSQDRGEMGAIF; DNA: TGCGCCAGCAGCCAAGATCGTGGGGAGATGGGGGCTATCTTT
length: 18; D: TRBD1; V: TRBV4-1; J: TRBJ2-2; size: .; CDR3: CASSQDGTGVTITGELFF; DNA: TGCGCCAGCAGCCAAGATGGGACAGGGGTTACCATCACCGGGGAGCTGTTTTTT
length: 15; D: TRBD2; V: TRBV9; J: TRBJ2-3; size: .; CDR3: CASSVTSGRPDTQYF; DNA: TGTGCCAGCAGCGTAACTAGCGGGCGGCCGGATACGCAGTATTTT
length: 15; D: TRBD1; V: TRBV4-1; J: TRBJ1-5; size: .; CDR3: CASSVSGQGREPQHF; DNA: TGCGCCAGCAGCGTAAGTGGACAGGGGAGAGAGCCCCAGCATTTT
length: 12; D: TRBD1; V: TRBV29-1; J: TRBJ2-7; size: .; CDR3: CSVQGQVTEQYF; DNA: TGCAGCGTGCAGGGACAGGTTACCGAGCAGTACTTC
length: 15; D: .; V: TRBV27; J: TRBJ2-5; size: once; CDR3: CASSLRRVQQETQYF; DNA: TGTGCCAGCAGTTTGAGGAGGGTGCAACAAGAGACCCAGTACTTC
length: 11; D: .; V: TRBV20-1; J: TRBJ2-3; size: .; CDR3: CSASPTDTQYF; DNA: TGCAGTGCTAGCCCGACAGATACGCAGTATTTT
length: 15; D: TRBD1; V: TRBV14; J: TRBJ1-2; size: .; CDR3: CASSQGYRGPYGYTF; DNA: TGTGCCAGCAGCCAAGGATACAGGGGCCCCTATGGCTACACCTTC
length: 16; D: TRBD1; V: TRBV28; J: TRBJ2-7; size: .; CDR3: CASSLFQGQGAYEQYF; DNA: TGTGCCAGCAGTTTATTCCAGGGACAGGGCGCTTACGAGCAGTACTTC
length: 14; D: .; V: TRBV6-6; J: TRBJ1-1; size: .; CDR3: CASSYSGQRGEAFF; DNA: TGTGCCAGCAGTTACAGCGGACAGCGCGGGGAAGCTTTCTTT
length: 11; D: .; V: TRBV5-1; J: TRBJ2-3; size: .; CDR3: CASSSSDTQYF; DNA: TGCGCCAGCAGCTCCTCAGATACGCAGTATTTT
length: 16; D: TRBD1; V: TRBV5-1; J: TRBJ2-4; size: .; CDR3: CASRQIYRGVKNIQYF; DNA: TGCGCCAGCAGACAAATATACAGGGGGGTCAAAAACATTCAGTACTTC
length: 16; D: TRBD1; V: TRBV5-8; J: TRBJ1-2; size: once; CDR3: CASSLFTWDRGYGYTF; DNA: TGTGCCAGCAGCTTGTTCACCTGGGACAGGGGGTATGGCTACACCTTC